The clone carrying this T cell receptor (beta chain) has a count of ten or more. This entry belongs to a study of regulatory T cells in long-lasting Graves disease. Regarding time point: newly diagnosed GD, antithyroid drugs for less than 3 months. Following extraction of RNA from PBMCs, that RNA was used to make the TCR library. For TCR beta, libraries came from iRepertoire HTBI primers and Arm-PCR of CDR3 regions. Via MiXCR, TCRdb re-called the multiplex PCR reads, giving one row per CDR3 protein. This table has 600,000 to 650,000 distinct CDR3 sequences, under 20% appearing once. With V trimmed by 0 bases and J by 3 bases, 6 bases remained unmatched. The CDR3 consists of 16 residues. Germline loops: CDR1 MNHNS, CDR2 SASEGT. These data were likewise used in another study, on T cells in Graves' hyperthyroidism and ophthalmopathy. From that study: Most thyroid clonotypes with frequency above 0.001 were detected in blood.

This TCR was sampled from a woman aged 30 to 39 with Graves disease. The chain uses TRBV6-1 and TRBJ2-7, with TRBD2 matching over 9 bases. The sample in question was peripheral blood mononuclear cells (PBMCs), obtained at new diagnosis, from a patient treated with antithyroid drugs. This CDR3 reads CASSEAWPAGGYEQYF. DNA for the CDR3: TGTGCCAGCAGTGAAGCTTGGCCAGCGGGGGGCTACGAGCAGTACTTC.